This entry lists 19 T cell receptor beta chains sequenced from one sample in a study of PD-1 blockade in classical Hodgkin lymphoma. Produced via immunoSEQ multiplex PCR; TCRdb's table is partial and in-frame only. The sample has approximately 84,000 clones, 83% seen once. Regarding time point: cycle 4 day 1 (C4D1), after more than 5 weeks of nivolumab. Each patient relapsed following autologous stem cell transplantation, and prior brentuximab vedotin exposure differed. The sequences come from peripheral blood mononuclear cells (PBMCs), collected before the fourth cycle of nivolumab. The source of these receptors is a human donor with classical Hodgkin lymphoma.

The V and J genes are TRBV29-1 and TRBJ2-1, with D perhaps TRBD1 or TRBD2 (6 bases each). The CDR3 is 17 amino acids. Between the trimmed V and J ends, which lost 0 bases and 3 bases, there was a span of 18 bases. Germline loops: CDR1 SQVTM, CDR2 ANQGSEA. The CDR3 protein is CSVEDLGGTPRYNEQFF. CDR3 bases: TGCAGCGTTGAAGATTTAGGGGGGACTCCTCGCTACAATGAGCAGTTCTTC.

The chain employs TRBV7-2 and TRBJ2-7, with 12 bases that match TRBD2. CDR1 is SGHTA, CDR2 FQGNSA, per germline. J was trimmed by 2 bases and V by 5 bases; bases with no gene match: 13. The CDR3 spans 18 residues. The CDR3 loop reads CASSPLSWTSGATYEQYF. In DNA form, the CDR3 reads TGTGCCAGCAGCCCACTCTCGTGGACTAGCGGGGCGACCTACGAGCAGTACTTC.

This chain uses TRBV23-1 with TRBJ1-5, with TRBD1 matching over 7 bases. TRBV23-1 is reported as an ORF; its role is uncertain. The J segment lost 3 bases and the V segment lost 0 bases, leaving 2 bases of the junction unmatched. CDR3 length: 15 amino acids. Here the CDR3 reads CASSQSDRDNQPQHF. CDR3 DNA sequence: TGCGCCAGCAGTCAATCCGACAGGGACAATCAGCCCCAGCATTTT.

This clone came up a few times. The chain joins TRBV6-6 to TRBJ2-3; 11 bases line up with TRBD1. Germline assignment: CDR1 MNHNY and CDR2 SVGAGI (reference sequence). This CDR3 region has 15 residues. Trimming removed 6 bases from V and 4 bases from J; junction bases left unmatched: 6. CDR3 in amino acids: CASRVGQGGADTQYF. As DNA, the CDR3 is TGTGCCAGCAGGGTGGGACAGGGGGGTGCAGATACGCAGTATTTT.

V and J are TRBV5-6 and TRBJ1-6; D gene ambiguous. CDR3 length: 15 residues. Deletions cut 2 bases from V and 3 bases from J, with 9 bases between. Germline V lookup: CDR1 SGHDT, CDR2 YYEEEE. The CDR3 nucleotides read TGTGCCAGCAGCTTCACCCGCCTCTATAATTCACCCCTCCACTTT. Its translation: CASSFTRLYNSPLHF.

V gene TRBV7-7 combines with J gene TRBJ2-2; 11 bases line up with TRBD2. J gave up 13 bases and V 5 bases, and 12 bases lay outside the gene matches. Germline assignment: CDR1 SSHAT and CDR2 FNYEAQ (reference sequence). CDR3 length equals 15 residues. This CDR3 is CASSPRTSGLRALFF. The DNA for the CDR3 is TGTGCCAGCAGCCCGCGGACTAGCGGGCTAAGGGCGCTGTTTTTT.

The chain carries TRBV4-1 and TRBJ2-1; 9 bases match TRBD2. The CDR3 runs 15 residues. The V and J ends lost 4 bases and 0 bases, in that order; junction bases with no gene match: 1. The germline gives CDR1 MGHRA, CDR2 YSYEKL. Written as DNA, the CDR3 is TGCGCCAGCAGCCCTAGCGGGATCTCCTACAATGAGCAGTTCTTC. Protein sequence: CASSPSGISYNEQFF.

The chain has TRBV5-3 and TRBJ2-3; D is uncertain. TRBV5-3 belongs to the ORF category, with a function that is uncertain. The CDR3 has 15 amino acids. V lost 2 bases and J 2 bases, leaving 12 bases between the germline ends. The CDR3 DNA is TGTGCCAGAAGCTTAGGCGGCAATTACACAGATACGCAGTATTTT. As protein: CARSLGGNYTDTQYF.

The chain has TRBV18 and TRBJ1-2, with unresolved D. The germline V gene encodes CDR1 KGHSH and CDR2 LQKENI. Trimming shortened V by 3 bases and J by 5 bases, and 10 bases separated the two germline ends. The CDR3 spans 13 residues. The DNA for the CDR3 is TGTGCCAGCTCACCCGCGACGGAATATGGCTACACCTTC. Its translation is CASSPATEYGYTF.

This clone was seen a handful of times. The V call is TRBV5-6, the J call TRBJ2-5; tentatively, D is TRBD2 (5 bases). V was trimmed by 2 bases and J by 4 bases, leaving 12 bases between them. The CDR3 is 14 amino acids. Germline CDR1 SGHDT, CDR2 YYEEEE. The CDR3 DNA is TGTGCCAGCAGCTTAGGTACGAGGGTAGAGACCCAGTACTTC. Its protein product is CASSLGTRVETQYF.

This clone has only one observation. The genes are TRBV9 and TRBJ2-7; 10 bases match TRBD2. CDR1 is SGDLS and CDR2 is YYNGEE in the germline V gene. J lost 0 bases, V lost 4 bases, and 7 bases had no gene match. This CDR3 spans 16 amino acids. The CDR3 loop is CASSLTGTSVSYEQYF. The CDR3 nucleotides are TGTGCCAGCAGCCTCACCGGGACTAGCGTCTCCTACGAGCAGTACTTC.

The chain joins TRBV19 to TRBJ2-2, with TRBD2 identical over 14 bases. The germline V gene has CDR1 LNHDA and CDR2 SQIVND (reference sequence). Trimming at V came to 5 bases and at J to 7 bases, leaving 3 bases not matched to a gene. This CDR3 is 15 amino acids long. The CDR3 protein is CASSAGLAGGGELFF. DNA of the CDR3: TGTGCCAGTAGTGCCGGACTAGCGGGGGGCGGGGAGCTGTTTTTT.

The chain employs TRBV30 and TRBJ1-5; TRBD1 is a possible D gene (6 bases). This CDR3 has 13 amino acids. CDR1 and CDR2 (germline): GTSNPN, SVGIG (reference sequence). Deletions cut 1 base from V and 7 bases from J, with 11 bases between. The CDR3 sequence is CAWSGGARQPQHF. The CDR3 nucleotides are TGTGCCTGGAGTGGGGGGGCGAGGCAGCCCCAGCATTTT. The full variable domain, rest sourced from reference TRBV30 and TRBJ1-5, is SQTIHQWPATLVQPVGSPLSLECTVEGTSNPNLYWYRQAAGRGLQLLFYSVGIGQISSEVPQNLSASRPQDRQFILSSKKLLLSDSGFYLCAWSGGARQPQHFGDGTRLSIL.

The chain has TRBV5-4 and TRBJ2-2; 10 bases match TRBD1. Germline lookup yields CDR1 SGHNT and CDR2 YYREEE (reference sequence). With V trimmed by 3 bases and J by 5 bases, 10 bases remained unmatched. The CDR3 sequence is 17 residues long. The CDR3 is CASSSPQGTGVTGELFF. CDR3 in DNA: TGTGCCAGCAGCTCCCCCCAAGGGACAGGGGTTACCGGGGAGCTGTTTTTT.

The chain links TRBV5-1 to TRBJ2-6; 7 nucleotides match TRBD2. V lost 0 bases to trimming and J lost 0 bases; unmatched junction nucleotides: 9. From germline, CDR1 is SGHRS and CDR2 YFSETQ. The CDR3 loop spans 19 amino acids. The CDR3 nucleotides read TGCGCCAGCAGCTTGGGGGCTAGCGGCCTTCACTCTGGGGCCAACGTCCTGACTTTC. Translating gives CASSLGASGLHSGANVLTF.

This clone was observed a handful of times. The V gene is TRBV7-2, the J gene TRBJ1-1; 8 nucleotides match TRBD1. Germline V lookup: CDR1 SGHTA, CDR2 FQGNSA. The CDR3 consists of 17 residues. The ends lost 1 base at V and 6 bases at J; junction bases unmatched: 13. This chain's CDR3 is CASSLDRTGLVLAEAFF. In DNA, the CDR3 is TGTGCCAGCAGCTTAGATCGGACAGGGCTGGTCCTCGCTGAAGCTTTCTTT.

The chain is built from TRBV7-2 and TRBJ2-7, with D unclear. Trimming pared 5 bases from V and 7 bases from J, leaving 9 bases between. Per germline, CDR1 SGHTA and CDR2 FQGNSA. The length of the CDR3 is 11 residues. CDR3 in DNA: TGTGCCAGCAGCCGACGTAGTGAGCAGTACTTC. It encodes CASSRRSEQYF.

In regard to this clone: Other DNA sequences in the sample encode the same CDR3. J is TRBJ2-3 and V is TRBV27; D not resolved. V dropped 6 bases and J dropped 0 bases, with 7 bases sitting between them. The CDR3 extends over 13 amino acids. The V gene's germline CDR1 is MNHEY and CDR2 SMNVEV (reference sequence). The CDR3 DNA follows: TGTGCCAGCAGCCTTACGAGCACAGATACGCAGTATTTT. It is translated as CASSLTSTDTQYF.

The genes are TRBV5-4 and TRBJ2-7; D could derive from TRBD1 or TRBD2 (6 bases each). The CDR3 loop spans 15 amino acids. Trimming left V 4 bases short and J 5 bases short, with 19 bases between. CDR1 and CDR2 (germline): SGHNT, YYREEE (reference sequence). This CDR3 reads CASSAQEGGMDEQYF. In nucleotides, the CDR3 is TGTGCCAGCAGCGCCCAGGAGGGGGGAATGGACGAGCAGTACTTC.